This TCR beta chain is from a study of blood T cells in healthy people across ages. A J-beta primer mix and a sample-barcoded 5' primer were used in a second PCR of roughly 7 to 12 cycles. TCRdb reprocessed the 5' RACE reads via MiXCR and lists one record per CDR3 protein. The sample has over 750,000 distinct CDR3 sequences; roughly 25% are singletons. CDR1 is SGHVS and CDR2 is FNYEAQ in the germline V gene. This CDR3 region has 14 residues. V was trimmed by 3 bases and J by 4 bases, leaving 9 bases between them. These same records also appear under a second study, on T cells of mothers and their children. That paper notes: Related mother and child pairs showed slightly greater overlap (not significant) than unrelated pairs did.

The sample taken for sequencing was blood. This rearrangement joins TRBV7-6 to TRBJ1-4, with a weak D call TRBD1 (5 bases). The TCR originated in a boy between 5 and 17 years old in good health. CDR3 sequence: CASSFPGVNEKLFF. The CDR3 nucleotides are TGTGCCAGCAGCTTTCCGGGGGTTAATGAAAAACTGTTTTTT.